This TCR beta chain derives from a study of T-cell memory formation after mild COVID-19. Whole-study context: TCR clusters were largely donor specific. Study results and caveats: The finding that pre-infection memory included some responding clones suggested that cross-reactive memory joined. Among clones contracting day 15 to 85, CD4/CD8 was balanced, whereas later expanders leaned CD4+.

Using its own MiXCR run on the 5' RACE reads, TCRdb lists one record per CDR3 protein. The table records approximately 260,000 distinct CDR3 sequences, 16% of them present only once. This clonotype showed up just a few times. Its specificity is not known. CDR3 size: 16 residues. Germline CDR1 is SGHRS and CDR2 is YFSETQ. Between the trimmed V and J ends, which lost 0 bases and 5 bases, there was a span of 15 bases. Sequencing input: PBMCs or a T cell subset sorted from them (not recorded which). The receptor was isolated from a man between 18 and 35 years old who had mild COVID-19 (a few samples of this study predate the infection). Cell type and time point are not known. This chain joins TRBV5-1 and TRBJ2-1, with D maybe TRBD1 (6 bases). The CDR3 is CASSLDVGAIDNEQFF. As DNA, the CDR3 is TGCGCCAGCAGCTTGGATGTGGGGGCGATCGACAATGAGCAGTTCTTC.